This T cell receptor (beta chain) is from a study of blood T cell repertoires in COVID-19. Overall study: The United States, Italy and Spain supplied acute and convalescent COVID-19 samples. In each case, the material was cDNA or gDNA derived from T cells, B-cell-depleted T cells, or PBMCs.

Enrolment of Seattle patients took place during active infection, and they were followed longitudinally. In the authors' methods: Amplifying reference gene primers gave estimates of nucleated cell counts. The data were produced by immunoSEQ multiplex PCR, yet TCRdb's version contains in-frame clones alone and is incomplete. V, J and clone size are those of that table, while D and trimming were read from the DNA. Of about 88,000 clones in the sample, roughly 87% were seen once. The sequence came from a man aged 18 to 30 with COVID-19, enrolled during active disease. Sequenced material: peripheral blood.

This chain's CDR3 is CASSLQGLQTQYF. For the CDR3, the DNA is TGCGCCAGCAGCTTACAGGGCCTTCAGACCCAGTACTTC. This chain links TRBV5-1 with TRBJ2-5, with TRBD1 as a possible D gene (6 bases). The germline gives CDR1 SGHRS, CDR2 YFSETQ. The CDR3 consists of 13 residues. The V end lost 2 bases, the J end lost 6 bases, and 11 bases lay between the germline ends.